This T cell receptor (beta chain) was retrieved from a study of T-cell memory formation after mild COVID-19. The V and J ends lost 5 bases and 12 bases, in that order; junction bases with no gene match: 4. The CDR3 has 13 amino acids. Findings of the study overall: The authors did not confirm SARS-CoV-2 specificity of second-wave clones peaking day 37.

Using its own MiXCR run on the 5' RACE reads, TCRdb lists one record per CDR3 protein. The sample includes around 100,000 distinct CDR3 sequences, more than 9.5% of them seen just once. As concerns this clonotype: Its specificity is not known.

The J gene is TRBJ2-1, the V gene TRBV12-3 or TRBV12-4; 13 positions agree with TRBD2. Material: PBMCs or a T cell subset sorted from them (not recorded which). The receptor comes from a man aged 18 to 30 who had mild COVID-19 (a few samples of this study predate the infection). Cell type and time point are not known. The DNA for the CDR3 is TGTGCCAGCAGTCCGGGACTAGCGGGGAGGCAGTTCTTC. Translated: CASSPGLAGRQFF.